The clone carrying this T cell receptor beta chain was detected only a few times. Its antigen is not known. V gave up 5 bases and J gave up 6 bases; unmatched junction bases: 18. The CDR3 is 18 amino acids. The germline gives CDR1 SGHAT, CDR2 FQDESV (reference sequence). This sample stems from a study of T-cell reconstitution after alpha-beta-depleted transplantation in children. Library preparation (for TCRbeta) was performed with unique molecular identifiers. TCRdb reprocessed the PCR reads with MiXCR, giving one entry per CDR3 protein. The sample records about 440,000 distinct CDR3 sequences, 43% being singletons. Overall study results and limits: Two months or so post-transplant, alpha-beta T cells reportedly derived from several hundred expanded graft clones.

This receptor was taken from a girl aged 2-15 years with aplastic anemia, due to receive a stem cell transplant. The rearrangement joins TRBV11-1 to TRBJ2-3, with TRBD2 identical over 9 bases. Sequencing used PBMCs, obtained before TCRalphabeta/CD19-depleted stem cell transplant. The CDR3 sequence: CASSLHRLRTSVVDTQYF. The CDR3 DNA follows: TGTGCCAGCAGCCTACACCGCCTGAGGACTAGCGTTGTGGATACGCAGTATTTT. The full variable domain, rest sourced from reference TRBV11-1 and TRBJ2-3, is EAEVAQSPRYKITEKSQAVAFWCDPISGHATLYWYRQILGQGPELLVQFQDESVVDDSQLPKDRFSAERLKGVDSTLKIQPAELGDSAMYLCASSLHRLRTSVVDTQYFGPGTRLTVL.